This TCR beta chain was captured by sequencing in a study of shared clonotypes between healthy human individuals. Study conclusions and caveats: With a few donors compared, approximately 5% of naive CD4 clonotypes were shared.

Germline values: CDR1 SGHTA, CDR2 FQGNSA. Trimming shortened V by 11 bases and J by 0 bases, and 17 bases separated the two germline ends. The CDR3 is 15 amino acids. Terminally differentiated effector memory CD45RA+ cells were excluded by CCR7 positive selection of CD45RO-negative cells. Donors had no recently reported acute infections or vaccinations and were HIV-negative. The DNA input per sorted-subset replicate PCR was roughly 180 ng, corresponding to some 30,000 T cell genomes. Method: immunoSEQ multiplex PCR; TCRdb's copy keeps in-frame clones and lacks some. Found here are about 2.1 million clones, 85% to 95% of them singletons; the top ten hold around 1.8%. Regarding this clone: As yet, its antigen is unknown.

Sequenced input: naive CD8+ T cells from PBMCs. This chain uses TRBV7-2 with TRBJ2-1; D gene unclear. The receptor was derived from a man between 18 and 29 years old in good health. Some clones in this sample may be carry-over from other donors' samples. DNA for the CDR3: TGTGCCGCCTTCTCGATCTTAAGCTCCTACAATGAGCAGTTCTTC. This codes for CAAFSILSSYNEQFF.